This TCR beta chain was identified in a study of blood T cells in healthy people across ages. Findings and caveats of the study: Age advanced and TCR beta diversity per million T cells fell, roughly linearly.

Primers used in a second PCR of about 6 to 12 cycles were a sample-barcoded 5' primer and a J-beta primer mix. TCRdb fed the 5' RACE reads into MiXCR, producing one record per CDR3 protein. The repertoire holds hundreds of thousands of distinct CDR3 sequences, with 40% to 50% as singletons. The CDR3 spans 16 residues. Trimming removed 6 bases from V and 2 bases from J; junction bases left unmatched: 6. The germline gives CDR1 LGHDT, CDR2 YNNKEL (reference sequence). For this clonotype: Its target is unknown.

Sequencing was done on a sample of blood. This sequence originates from a man between 60 and 70 years old in good health. V gene TRBV3-1 combines with J gene TRBJ2-5, with TRBD2 matching 13 bases. The CDR3 bases are TGTGCCAGCAGTCCTTGGACTAGCGGGGGACAAGAGACCCAGTACTTC. It yields the protein CASSPWTSGGQETQYF.